The clone carrying this T cell receptor beta chain is medium-sized (0.01 to 0.1%) in the sample. Sequencing was performed with immunoSEQ multiplex PCR; in TCRdb, only in-frame clones are kept and a portion is missing. The table lists more than 13,000 clones, roughly 79% of them singletons, with about 10% in the top ten. The data derive from a study of ipilimumab plus nivolumab after autologous stem cell transplantation. Turning to the study itself: A median of roughly eight nivolumab and 5 ipilimumab doses were given.

CDR3 length: 13 amino acids. Trimming cost V 5 bases and J 6 bases, with 13 bases left between them. Germline lookup yields CDR1 MNHNS and CDR2 SASEGT. The gene calls are TRBV6-1 and TRBJ2-5, with D possibly TRBD2 on 5 matching bases. The sample in question was PBMCs, obtained in a trial of ipilimumab plus nivolumab as post-transplant consolidation. This clonotype was sampled from a male donor with primary mediastinal lymphoma. CDR3 DNA sequence: TGTGCCAGCAGTCGTACTAGGAGGCAGACCCAGTACTTC. Protein sequence: CASSRTRRQTQYF.